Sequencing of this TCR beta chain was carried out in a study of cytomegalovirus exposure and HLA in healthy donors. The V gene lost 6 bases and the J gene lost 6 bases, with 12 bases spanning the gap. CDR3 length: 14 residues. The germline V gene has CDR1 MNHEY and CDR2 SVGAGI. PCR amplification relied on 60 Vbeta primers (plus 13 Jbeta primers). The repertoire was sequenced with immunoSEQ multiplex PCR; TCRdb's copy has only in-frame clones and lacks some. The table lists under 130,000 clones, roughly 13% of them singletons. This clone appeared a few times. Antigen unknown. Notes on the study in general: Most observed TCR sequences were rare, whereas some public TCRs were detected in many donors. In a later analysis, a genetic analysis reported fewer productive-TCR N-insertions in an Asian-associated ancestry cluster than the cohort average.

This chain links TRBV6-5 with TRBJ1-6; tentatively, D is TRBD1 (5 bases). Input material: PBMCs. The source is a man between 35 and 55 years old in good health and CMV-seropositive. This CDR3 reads CASRPDIANSPLHF. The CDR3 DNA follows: TGTGCCAGCAGACCGGACATCGCTAATTCACCCCTCCACTTT.